This TCR beta chain was identified in a study of T cell clonality in common variable immunodeficiency. Some clones are missing from TCRdb's copy, which holds only in-frame ones; the method was immunoSEQ multiplex PCR. This sample comprises about 33,000 clones, none seen once only. A note on this clone: Its antigen remains unidentified. The read is 3 residues too short to cover the CDR3 end, so that end is filled in from the germline J gene.

Patients had low serum IgG, IgA and/or IgM and specific antibody deficiency. Deletions cut 4 bases from V and 4 bases from J, with 11 bases between. The CDR3 is 14 amino acids. The germline V gene has CDR1 GTSNPN and CDR2 SVGIG (reference sequence). General study findings and limits: Common variable immunodeficiency TCR beta sequences reportedly had fewer deletions and N-nucleotide insertions.

The chain employs TRBV30 and TRBJ1-6; possible D gene TRBD1, 5 bases. The TCR was taken from a human donor with common variable immunodeficiency. The specimen sequenced was peripheral blood mononuclear cells. The CDR3 region is CAWKAGGYNSPLHF. The sequenced part of the CDR3 DNA is TGTGCCTGGAAAGCGGGGGGTTATAATTCACCC.